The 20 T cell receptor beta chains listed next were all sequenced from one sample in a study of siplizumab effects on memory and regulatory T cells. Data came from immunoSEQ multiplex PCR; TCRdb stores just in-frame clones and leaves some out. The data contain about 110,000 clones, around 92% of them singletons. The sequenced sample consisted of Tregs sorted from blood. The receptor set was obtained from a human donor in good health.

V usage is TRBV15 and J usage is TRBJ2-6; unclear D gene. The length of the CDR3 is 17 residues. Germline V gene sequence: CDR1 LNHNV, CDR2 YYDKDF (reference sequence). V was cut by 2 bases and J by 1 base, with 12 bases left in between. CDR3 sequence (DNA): TGTGCCACCAGCAGACCCCCTGGGGTTTCTGGGGCCAACGTCCTGACTTTC. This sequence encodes CATSRPPGVSGANVLTF.

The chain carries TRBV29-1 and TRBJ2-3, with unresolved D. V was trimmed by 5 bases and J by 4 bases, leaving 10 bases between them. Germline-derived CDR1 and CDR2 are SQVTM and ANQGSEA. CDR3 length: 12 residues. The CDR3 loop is CSVRDEADTQYF. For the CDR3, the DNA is TGCAGCGTTAGAGACGAGGCAGATACGCAGTATTTT.

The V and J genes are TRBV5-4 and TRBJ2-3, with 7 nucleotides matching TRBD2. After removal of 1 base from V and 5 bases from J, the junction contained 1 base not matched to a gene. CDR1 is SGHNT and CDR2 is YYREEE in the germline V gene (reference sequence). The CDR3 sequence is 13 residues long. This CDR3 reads CASSLWGGDTQYF. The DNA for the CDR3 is TGTGCCAGCAGCTTGTGGGGGGGAGATACGCAGTATTTT.

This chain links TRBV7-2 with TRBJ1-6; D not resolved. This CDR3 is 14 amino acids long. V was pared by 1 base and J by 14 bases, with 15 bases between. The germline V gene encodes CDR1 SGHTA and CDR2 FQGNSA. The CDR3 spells CASSLERFTGTLHF. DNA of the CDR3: TGTGCCAGCAGCTTAGAGAGGTTCACGGGCACCCTCCACTTT.

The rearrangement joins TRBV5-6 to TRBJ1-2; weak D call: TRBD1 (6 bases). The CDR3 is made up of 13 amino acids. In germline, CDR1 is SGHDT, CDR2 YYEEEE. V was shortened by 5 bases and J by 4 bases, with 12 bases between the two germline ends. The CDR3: CASRGGGAYGYTF. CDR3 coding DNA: TGTGCCAGCAGAGGCGGGGGGGCCTATGGCTACACCTTC.

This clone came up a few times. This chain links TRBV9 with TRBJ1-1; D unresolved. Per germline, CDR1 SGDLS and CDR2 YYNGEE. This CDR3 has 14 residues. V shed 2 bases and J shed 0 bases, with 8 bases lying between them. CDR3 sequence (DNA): TGTGCCAGCAGCGTGCTCAGACTGAACACTGAAGCTTTCTTT. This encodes CASSVLRLNTEAFF.

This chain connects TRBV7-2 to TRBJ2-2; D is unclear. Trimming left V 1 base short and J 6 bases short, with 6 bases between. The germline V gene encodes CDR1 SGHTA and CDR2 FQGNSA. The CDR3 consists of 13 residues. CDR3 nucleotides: TGTGCCAGCAGCTTAGTTAGGTCCGGGGAGCTGTTTTTT. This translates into CASSLVRSGELFF.

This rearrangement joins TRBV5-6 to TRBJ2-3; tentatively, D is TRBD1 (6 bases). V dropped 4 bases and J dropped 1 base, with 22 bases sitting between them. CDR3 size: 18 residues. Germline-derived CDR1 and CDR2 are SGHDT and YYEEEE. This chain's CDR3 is CASSGTGMKVFGTDTQYF. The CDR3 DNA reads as TGTGCCAGCAGCGGAACAGGGATGAAGGTTTTTGGCACAGATACGCAGTATTTT.

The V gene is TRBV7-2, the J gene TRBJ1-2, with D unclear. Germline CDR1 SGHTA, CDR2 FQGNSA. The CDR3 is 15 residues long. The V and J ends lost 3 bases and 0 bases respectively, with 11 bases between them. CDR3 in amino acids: CASSFFVNANYGYTF. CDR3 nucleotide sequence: TGTGCCAGCAGCTTTTTCGTTAACGCTAACTATGGCTACACCTTC.

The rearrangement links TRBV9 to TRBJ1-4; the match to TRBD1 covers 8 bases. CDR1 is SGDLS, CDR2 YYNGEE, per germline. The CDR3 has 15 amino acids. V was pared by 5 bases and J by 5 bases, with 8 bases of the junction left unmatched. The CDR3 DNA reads TGTGCCAGCAGGCGAGGACAGGGTTTAAATGAAAAACTGTTTTTT. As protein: CASRRGQGLNEKLFF.

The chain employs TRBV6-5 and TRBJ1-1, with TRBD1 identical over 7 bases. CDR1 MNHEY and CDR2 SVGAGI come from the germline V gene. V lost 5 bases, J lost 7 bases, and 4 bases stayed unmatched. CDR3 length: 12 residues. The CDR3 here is CASSKTGIEAFF. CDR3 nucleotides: TGTGCCAGCAGTAAGACAGGGATTGAAGCTTTCTTT.

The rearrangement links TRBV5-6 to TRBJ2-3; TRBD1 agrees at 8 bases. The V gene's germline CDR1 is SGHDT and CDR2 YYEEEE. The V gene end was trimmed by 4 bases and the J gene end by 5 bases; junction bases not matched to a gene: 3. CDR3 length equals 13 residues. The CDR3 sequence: CASSIDRGDTQYF. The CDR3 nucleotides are TGTGCCAGCAGCATTGACAGGGGAGATACGCAGTATTTT.

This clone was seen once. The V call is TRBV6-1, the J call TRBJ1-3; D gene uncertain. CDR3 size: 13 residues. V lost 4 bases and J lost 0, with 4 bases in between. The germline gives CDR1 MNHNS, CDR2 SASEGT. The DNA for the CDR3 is TGTGCCAGCAGTGCGGTCTCTGGAAACACCATATATTTT. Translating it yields CASSAVSGNTIYF.

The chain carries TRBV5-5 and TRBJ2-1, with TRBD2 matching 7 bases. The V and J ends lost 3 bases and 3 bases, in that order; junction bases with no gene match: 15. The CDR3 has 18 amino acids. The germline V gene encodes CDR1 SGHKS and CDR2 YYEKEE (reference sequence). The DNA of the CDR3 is TGTGCCAGCAGCTCATCCCTACTCTCGCGGGAGTACTACAATGAGCAGTTCTTC. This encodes CASSSSLLSREYYNEQFF.

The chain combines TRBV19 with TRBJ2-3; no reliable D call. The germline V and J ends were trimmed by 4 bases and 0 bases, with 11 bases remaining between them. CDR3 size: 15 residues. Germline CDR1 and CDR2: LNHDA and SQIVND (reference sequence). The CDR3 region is CASSTWLSSTDTQYF. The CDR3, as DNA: TGTGCCAGTAGTACCTGGCTGTCTAGCACAGATACGCAGTATTTT.

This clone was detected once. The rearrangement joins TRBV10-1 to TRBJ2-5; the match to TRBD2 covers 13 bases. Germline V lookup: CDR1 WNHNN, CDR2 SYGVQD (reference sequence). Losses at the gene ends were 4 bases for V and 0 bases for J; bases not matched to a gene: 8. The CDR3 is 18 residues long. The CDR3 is CASSGNGTSGEYQETQYF. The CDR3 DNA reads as TGCGCCAGCAGTGGAAACGGGACTAGCGGGGAGTACCAAGAGACCCAGTACTTC.

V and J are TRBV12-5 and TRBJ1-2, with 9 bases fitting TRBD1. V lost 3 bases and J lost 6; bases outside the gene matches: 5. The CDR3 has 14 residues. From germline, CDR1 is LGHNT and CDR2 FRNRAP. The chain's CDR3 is CASGLGQGRNGYTF. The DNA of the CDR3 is TGTGCTAGTGGTTTAGGACAGGGGAGGAATGGCTACACCTTC.

CDR3 sequence (DNA): TGTGCCACCGGGACAGGGGGCTCTGGGGCCAACGTCCTGACTTTC. This codes for CATGTGGSGANVLTF. The chain uses TRBV5-5 and TRBJ2-6; 11 bases align to TRBD1. CDR1 SGHKS and CDR2 YYEKEE come from the germline V gene (reference sequence). The CDR3 consists of 15 residues. V dropped 9 bases and J dropped 0; count of bases not matched to a gene: 2.

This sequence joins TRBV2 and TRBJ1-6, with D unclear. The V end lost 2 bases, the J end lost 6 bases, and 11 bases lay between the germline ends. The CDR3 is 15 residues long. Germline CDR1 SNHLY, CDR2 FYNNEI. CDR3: CASSEIRALNSPLHF. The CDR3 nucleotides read TGTGCCAGCAGTGAAATAAGGGCGCTTAATTCACCCCTCCACTTT.

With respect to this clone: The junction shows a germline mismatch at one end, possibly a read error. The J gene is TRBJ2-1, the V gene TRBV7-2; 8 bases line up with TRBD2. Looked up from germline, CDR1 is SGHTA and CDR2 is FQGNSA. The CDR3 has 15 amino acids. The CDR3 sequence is CASSLAGTIGNEQFF. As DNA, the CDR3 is TGTGCCAGCAGCCTAGCGGGCACGATTGGGAATGAGCAGTTCTTC.